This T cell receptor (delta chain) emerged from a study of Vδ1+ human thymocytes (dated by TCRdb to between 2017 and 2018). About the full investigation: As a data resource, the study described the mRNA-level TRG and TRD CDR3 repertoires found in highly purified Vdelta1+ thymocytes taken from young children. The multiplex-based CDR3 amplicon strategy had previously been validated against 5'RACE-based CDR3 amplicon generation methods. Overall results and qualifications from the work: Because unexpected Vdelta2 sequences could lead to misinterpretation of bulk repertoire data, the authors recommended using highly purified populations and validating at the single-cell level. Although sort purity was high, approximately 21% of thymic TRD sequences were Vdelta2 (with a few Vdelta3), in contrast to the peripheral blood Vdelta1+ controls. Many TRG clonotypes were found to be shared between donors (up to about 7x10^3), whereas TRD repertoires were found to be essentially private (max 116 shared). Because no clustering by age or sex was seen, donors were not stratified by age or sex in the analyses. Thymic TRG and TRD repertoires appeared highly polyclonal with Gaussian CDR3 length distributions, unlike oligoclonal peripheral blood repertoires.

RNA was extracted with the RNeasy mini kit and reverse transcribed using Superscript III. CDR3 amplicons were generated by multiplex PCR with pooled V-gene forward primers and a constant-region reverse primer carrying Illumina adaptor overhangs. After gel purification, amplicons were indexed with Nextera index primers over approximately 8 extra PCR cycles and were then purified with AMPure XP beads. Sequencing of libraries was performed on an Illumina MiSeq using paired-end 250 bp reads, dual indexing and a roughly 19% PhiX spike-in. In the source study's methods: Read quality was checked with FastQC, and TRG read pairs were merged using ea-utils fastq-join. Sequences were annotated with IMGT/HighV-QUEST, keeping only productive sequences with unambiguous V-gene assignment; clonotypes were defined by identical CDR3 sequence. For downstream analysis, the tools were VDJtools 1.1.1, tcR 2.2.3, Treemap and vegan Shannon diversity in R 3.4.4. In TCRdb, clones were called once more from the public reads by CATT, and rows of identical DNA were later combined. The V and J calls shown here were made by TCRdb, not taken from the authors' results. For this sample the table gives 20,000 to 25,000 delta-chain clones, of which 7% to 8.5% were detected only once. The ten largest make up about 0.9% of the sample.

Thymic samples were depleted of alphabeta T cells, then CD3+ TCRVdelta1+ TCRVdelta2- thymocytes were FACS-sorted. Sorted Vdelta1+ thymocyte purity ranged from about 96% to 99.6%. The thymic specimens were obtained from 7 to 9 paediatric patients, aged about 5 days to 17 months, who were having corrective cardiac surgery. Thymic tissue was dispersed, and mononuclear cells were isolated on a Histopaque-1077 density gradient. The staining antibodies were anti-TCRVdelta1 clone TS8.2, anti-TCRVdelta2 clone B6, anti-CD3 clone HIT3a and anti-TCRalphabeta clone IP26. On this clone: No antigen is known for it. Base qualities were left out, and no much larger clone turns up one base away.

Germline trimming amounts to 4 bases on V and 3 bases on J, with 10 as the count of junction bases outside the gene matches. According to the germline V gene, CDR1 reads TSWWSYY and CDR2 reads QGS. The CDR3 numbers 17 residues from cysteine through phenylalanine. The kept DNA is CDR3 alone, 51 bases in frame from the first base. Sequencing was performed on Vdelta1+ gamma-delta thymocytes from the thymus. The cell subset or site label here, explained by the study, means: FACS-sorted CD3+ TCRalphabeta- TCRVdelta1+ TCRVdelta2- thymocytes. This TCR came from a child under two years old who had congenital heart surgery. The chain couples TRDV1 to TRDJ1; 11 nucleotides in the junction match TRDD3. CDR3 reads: CALGALRGGYGADKLIF. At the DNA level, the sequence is TGTGCTCTTGGGGCCTTACGTGGGGGATACGGGGCCGATAAACTCATCTTT.